This T cell receptor (beta chain) was identified during a study of a mutant IDH1 vaccine in newly diagnosed glioma. In the study overall: Treated patients comprised roughly 60% males and approximately 38% females, mean age roughly 40 years.

CDR3 length: 15 amino acids. V shed 0 bases and J shed 8 bases, with 16 bases lying between them. Germline V gene data show CDR1 as LGHNA and CDR2 as YNFKEQ. Clones were sequenced by immunoSEQ multiplex PCR, and TCRdb holds only the in-frame ones, with some missing. The sample consists of about 56,000 clones, approximately 87% of them appearing once. The sample's time point: week 23, last vaccination. Each vaccine dose was 300 ug of mutant IDH1 20-mer peptide, with topical imiquimod. As regards this clone: Its target is unknown.

Material: PBMCs, obtained from a glioma patient whose treatment included an IDH1 peptide vaccine. The TCR was taken from a man between 40 and 49 years old with glioma. The chain combines TRBV4-2 with TRBJ1-2; D gene ambiguous. CDR3 sequence: CASSQDLGRPEGYTF. For the CDR3, the DNA is TGTGCCAGCAGCCAAGATTTAGGCCGCCCGGAGGGCTACACCTTC.